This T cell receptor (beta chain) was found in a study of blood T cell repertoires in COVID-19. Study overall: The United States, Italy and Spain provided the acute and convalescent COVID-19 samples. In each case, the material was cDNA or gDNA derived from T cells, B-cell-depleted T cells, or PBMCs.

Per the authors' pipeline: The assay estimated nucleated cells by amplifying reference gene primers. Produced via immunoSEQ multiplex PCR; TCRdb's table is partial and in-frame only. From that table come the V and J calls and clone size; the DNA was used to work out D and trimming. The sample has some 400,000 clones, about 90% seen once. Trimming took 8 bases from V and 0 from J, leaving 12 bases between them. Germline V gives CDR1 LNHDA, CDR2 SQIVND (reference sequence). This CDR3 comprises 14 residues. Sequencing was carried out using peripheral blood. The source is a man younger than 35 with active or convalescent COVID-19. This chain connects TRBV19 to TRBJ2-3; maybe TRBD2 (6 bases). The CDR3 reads CASGGAGSTDTQYF. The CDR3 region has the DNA TGTGCCAGTGGAGGTGCGGGAAGCACAGATACGCAGTATTTT.